One sample yielded the 5 T cell receptor beta chains listed below, sequenced in a study of T cell repertoires in cytomegalovirus infection. TCRdb analysed the reads with MiXCR anew, one entry per CDR3 protein. The table shows 310,000 or so distinct CDR3 sequences, with 20% to 30% occurring only once. The sample consisted of PBMCs. These TCRs come from a human donor in good health (CMV status not recorded). Some clones in this sample may be carry-over from other donors' samples.

This chain joins TRBV20-1 and TRBJ1-5; perhaps TRBD1 as D (5 bases). The CDR3 length is 15 residues. The V end lost 3 bases, the J end lost 4 bases, and 16 bases lay between the germline ends. Germline V gives CDR1 DFQATT, CDR2 SNEGSKA (reference sequence). In DNA, the CDR3 is TGCAGTGCTAGGGGGCAGGAGGAAAGGAATCAGCCCCAGCATTTT. Its translation: CSARGQEERNQPQHF.

The gene calls are TRBV2 and TRBJ2-3; 7 bases fit TRBD2. CDR1 is SNHLY and CDR2 is FYNNEI in the germline V gene. Germline trimming cut 8 bases from V and 4 bases from J; bases unmatched to any gene: 9. The CDR3 has 14 amino acids. DNA of the CDR3: TGTGCCAGCCGCGGCGAGCGGGGAGCAGATACGCAGTATTTT. It codes for CASRGERGADTQYF. The variable domain in full, with the rest retrieved from reference TRBV2 and TRBJ2-3, is EPEVTQTPSHQVTQMGQEVILRCVPISNHLYFYWYRQILGQKVEFLVSFYNNEISEKSEIFDDQFSVERPDGSNFTLKIRSTKLEDSAMYFCASRGERGADTQYFGPGTRLTVL.

At least ten counts were recorded for this clonotype. The chain couples TRBV7-8 to TRBJ2-3, with a tentative D call TRBD1 (6 bases). V lost 5 bases and J lost 0, with 15 bases in between. Germline-derived CDR1 and CDR2 are SGHVS and FQNEAQ. This CDR3 contains 16 residues. In DNA form, the CDR3 reads TGTGCCAGCAGCCTGGAGCGAGGGGGTAGCACAGATACGCAGTATTTT. This codes for CASSLERGGSTDTQYF.

The chain is built from TRBV14 and TRBJ2-3, with TRBD2 identical over 11 bases. This CDR3 comprises 18 residues. CDR1 and CDR2 from the germline V gene are SGHDN and FVKESK. J gave up 2 bases and V 3 bases, and 10 bases lay outside the gene matches. The CDR3 nucleotides read TGTGCCAGCAGCCACCCCCTTGGACTAGCGGGCAACACAGATACGCAGTATTTT. Protein: CASSHPLGLAGNTDTQYF.

Details on this clonotype: One base away lies a much larger clone, so this may be a sequencing read error. The chain is built from TRBV11-2 and TRBJ1-1; no definite D call. Germline V CDR1 and CDR2: SGHAT, FQNNGV. V lost 4 bases to trimming and J lost 4 bases, with 10 bases between them. The CDR3 has 13 residues. CDR3 sequence reads: CASSSRRATEAFF. CDR3 DNA sequence: TGTGCCAGCAGCTCCAGGCGGGCCACTGAAGCTTTCTTT.